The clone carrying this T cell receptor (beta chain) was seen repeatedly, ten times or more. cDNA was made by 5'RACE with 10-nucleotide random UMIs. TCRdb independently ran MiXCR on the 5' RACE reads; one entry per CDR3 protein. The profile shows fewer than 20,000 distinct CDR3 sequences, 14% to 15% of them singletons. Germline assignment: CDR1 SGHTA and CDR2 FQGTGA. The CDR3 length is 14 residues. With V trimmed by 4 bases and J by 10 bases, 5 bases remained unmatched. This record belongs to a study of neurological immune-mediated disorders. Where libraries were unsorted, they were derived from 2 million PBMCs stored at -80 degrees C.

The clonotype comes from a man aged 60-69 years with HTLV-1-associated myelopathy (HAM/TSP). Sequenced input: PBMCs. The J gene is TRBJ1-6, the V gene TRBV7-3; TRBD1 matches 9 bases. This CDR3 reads CASSSTGGRSPLHF. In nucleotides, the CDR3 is TGTGCCAGCAGCTCGACAGGGGGACGGTCACCCCTCCACTTT.